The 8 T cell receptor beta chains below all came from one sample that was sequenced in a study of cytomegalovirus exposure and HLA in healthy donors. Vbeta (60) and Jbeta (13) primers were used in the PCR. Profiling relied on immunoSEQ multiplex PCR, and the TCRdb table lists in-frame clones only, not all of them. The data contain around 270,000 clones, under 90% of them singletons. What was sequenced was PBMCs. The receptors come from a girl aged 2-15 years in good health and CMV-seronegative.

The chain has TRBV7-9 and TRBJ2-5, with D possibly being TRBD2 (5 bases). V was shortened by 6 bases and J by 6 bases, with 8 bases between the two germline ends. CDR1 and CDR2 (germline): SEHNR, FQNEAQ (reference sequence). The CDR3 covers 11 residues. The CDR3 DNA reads TGTGCCAGCAGGAGAGGGAAGACCCAGTACTTC. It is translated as CASRRGKTQYF.

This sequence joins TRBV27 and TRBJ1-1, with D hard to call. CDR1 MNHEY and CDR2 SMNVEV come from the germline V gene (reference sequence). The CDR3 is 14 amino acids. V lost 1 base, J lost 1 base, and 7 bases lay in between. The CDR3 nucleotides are TGTGCCAGCAGTTTATTGAGGGAGAACACTGAAGCTTTCTTT. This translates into CASSLLRENTEAFF.

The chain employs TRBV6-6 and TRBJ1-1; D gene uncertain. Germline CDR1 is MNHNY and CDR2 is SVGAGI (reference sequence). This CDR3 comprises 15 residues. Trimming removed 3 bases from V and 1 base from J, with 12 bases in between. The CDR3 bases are TGTGCCAGCAGTTATGGCTACAGCCGGAACACTGAAGCTTTCTTT. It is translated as CASSYGYSRNTEAFF.

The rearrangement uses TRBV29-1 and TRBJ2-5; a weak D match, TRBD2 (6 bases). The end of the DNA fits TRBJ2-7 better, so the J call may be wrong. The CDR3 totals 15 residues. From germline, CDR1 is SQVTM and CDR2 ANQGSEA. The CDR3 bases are TGCAGCGTTGTAGGCAGAGGGACTCCCTTTAACGAGCAGTACTTC. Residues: CSVVGRGTPFNEQYF.

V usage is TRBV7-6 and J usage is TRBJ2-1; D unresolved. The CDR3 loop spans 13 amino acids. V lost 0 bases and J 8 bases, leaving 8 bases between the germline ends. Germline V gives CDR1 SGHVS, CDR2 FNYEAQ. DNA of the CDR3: TGTGCCAGCAGCTTAGCGGTCGGAGATGAGCAGTTCTTC. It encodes CASSLAVGDEQFF.

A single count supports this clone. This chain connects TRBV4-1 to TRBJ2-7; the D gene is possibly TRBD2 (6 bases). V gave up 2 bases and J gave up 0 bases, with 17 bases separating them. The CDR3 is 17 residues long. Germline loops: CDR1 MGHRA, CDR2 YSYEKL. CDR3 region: CASSQLTGLVVSYEQYF. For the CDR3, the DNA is TGCGCCAGCAGCCAACTGACGGGACTTGTGGTCTCCTACGAGCAGTACTTC.

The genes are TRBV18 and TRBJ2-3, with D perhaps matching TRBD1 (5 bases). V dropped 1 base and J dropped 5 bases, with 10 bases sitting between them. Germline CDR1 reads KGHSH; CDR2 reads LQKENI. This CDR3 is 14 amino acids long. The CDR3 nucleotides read TGTGCCAGCTCACCACTTCGACAGATAGATACGCAGTATTTT. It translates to CASSPLRQIDTQYF.

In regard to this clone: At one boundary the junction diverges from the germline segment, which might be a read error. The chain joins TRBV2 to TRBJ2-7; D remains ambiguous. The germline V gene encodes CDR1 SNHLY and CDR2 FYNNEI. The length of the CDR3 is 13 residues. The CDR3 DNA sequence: TGTGCCAACAGTGATCCTCCAGACTACGAGCAGTACTTC. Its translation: CANSDPPDYEQYF.